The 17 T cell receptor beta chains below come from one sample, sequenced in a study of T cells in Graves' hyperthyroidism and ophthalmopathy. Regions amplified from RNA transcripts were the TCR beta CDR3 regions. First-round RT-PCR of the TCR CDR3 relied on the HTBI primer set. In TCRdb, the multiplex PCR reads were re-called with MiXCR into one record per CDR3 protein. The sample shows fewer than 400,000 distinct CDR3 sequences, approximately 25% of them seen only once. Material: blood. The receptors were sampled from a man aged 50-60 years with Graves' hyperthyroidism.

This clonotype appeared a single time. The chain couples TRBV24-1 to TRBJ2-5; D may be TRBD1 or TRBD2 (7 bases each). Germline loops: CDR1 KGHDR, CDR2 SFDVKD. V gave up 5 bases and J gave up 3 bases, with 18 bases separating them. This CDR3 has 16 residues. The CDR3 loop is CATSGHDREGKETQYF. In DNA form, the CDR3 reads TGTGCCACCAGTGGCCACGACAGGGAGGGGAAAGAGACCCAGTACTTC.

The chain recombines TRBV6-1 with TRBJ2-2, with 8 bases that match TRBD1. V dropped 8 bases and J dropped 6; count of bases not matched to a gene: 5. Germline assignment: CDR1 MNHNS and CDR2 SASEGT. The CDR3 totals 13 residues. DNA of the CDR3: TGTGCCAGCGGATGGACAGGGCCCGGGGAGCTGTTTTTT. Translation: CASGWTGPGELFF.

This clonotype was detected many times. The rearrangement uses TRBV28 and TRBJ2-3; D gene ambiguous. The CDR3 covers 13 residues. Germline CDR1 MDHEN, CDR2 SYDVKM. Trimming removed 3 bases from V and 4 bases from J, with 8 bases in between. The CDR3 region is CASSFGFPDTQYF. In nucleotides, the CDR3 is TGTGCCAGCAGTTTCGGTTTCCCAGATACGCAGTATTTT.

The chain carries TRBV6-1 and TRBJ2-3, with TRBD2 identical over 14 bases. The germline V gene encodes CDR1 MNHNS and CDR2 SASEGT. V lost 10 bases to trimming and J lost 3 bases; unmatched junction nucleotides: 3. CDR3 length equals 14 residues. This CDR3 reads CATWTSGRTDTQYF. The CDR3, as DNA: TGTGCCACCTGGACTAGCGGGAGGACAGATACGCAGTATTTT.

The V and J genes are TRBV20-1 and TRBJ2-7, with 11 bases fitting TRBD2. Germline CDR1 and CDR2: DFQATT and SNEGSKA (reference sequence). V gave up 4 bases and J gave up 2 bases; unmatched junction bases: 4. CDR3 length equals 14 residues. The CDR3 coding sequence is TGCAGTGCTAAAGGACTAGCGGGTCCCTACGAGCAGTACTTC. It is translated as CSAKGLAGPYEQYF.

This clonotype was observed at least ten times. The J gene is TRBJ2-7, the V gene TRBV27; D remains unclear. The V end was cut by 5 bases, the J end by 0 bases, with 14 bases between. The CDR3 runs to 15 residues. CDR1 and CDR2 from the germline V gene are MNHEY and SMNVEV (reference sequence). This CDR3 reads CASSASKFRSYEQYF. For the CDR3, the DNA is TGTGCCAGCAGTGCCTCGAAGTTCCGCTCCTACGAGCAGTACTTC.

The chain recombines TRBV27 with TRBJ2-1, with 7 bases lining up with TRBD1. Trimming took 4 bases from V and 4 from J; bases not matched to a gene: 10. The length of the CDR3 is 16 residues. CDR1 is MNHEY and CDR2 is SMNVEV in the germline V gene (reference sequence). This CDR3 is CASSSPVRDRYNEQFF. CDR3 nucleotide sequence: TGTGCCAGCAGTTCGCCCGTTCGGGACAGATACAATGAGCAGTTCTTC.

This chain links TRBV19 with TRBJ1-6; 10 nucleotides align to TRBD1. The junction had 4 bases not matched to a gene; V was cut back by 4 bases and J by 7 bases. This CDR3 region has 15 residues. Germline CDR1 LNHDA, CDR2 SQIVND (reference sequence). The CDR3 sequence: CASSTTGQGNSPLHF. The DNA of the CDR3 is TGTGCCAGTAGTACTACGGGACAGGGGAATTCACCCCTCCACTTT.

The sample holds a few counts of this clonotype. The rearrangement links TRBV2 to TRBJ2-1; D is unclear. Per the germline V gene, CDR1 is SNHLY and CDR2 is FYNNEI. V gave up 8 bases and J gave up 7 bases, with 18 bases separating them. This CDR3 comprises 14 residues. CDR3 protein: CASGLSSGENEQFF. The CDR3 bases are TGTGCCAGCGGGCTTAGTTCTGGTGAGAATGAGCAGTTCTTC.

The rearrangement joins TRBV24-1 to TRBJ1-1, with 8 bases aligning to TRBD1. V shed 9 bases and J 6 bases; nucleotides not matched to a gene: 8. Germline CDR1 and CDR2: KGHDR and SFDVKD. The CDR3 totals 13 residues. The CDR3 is CATSPTGVAEAFF. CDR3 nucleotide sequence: TGTGCCACCTCTCCGACAGGGGTGGCTGAAGCTTTCTTT.

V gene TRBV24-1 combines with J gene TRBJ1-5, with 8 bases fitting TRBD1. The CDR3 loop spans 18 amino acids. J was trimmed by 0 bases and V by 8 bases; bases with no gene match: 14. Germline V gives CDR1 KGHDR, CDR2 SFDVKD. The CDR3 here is CATTLKGVGQVSNQPQHF. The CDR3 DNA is TGTGCCACCACCTTAAAGGGAGTGGGACAGGTTAGCAATCAGCCCCAGCATTTT.

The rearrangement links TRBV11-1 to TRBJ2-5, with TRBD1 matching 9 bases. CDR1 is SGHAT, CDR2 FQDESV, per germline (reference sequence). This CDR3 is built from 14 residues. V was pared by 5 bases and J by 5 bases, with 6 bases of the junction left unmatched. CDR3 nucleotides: TGTGCCAGCAGCGAACAGGGGGCAGGGGAGACCCAGTACTTC. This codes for CASSEQGAGETQYF.

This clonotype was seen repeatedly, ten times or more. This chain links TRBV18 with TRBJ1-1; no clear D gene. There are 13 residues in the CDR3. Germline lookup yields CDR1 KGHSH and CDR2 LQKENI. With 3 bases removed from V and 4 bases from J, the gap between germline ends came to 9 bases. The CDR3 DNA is TGTGCCAGCTCACCCCAAGAGGCCACTGAAGCTTTCTTT. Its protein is CASSPQEATEAFF.

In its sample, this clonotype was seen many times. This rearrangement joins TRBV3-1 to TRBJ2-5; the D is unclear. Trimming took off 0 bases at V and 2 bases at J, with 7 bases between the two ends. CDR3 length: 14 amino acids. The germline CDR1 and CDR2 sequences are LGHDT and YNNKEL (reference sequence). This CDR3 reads CASSQEWIQETQYF. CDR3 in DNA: TGTGCCAGCAGCCAAGAATGGATTCAAGAGACCCAGTACTTC.

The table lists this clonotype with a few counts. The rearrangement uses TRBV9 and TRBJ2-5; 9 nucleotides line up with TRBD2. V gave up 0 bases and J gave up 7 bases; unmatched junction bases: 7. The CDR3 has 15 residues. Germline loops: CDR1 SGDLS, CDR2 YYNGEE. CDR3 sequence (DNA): TGTGCCAGCAGCGTAGAAGGTAGCGGGAGAGGGACCCAGTACTTC. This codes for CASSVEGSGRGTQYF.

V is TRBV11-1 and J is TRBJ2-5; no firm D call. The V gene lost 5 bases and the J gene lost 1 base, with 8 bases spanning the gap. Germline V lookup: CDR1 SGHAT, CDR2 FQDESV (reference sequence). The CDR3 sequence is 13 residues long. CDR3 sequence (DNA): TGTGCCAGCAGCGGCAGTATCCAAGAGACCCAGTACTTC. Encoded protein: CASSGSIQETQYF.

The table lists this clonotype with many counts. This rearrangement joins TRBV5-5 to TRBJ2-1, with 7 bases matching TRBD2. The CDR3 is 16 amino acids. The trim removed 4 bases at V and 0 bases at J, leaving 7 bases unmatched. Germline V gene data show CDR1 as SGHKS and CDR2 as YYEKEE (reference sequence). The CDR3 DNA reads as TGTGCCAGCAGCGGCTTGCGGGGGAGCTCCTACAATGAGCAGTTCTTC. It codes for CASSGLRGSSYNEQFF.